The present entry profiles one T cell receptor beta chain with its context. One end of the junction does not line up with germline, which may come from a read error. The data are from a study of blood T cells in healthy people across ages. The use of a sample-barcoded 5' primer and a J-beta primer mix characterized a second PCR of 7 to 11 cycles. A single record per CDR3 protein comes from TCRdb applying MiXCR to the 5' RACE reads. The repertoire consists of some 1.5 million distinct CDR3 sequences, with 28% occurring once and the leading ten covering around 7.7%. Germline lookup yields CDR1 LNHNV and CDR2 YYDKDF (reference sequence). This CDR3 has 16 residues.

This clonotype originated in a woman aged 25 to 39 in good health. The sample comprised blood. The V gene is TRBV15, the J gene TRBJ2-5; the D call may be TRBD1 or TRBD2 (6 bases each). CDR3: CTTSIVLSGGGETQYF. Here the CDR3 DNA reads TGTACCACCAGCATCGTCCTTAGCGGAGGGGGAGAGACCCAGTACTTC.